This T cell receptor beta chain was recorded in a study of T cell responses to AZD1222 COVID-19 vaccine. At the level of the study: Recipients boosted at about 4 weeks or about 12 weeks are pooled.

Clones were read by immunoSEQ multiplex PCR, and TCRdb kept only the in-frame ones, dropping some. This sample carries 75,000 to 100,000 clones, approximately 88% of them seen once, and the ten largest clones take around 5.8%. V lost 6 bases and J 5 bases, leaving 7 bases between the germline ends. From germline, CDR1 is SNHLY and CDR2 FYNNEI. The length of the CDR3 is 11 residues. The sample here was peripheral blood, taken on day 0 of AZD1222 vaccination. The sequence came from an adult in good health. J is TRBJ2-5 and V is TRBV2; D call uncertain. CDR3 DNA sequence: TGTGCCAGCAGCGTTGGGGAGACCCAGTACTTC. Amino acid sequence: CASSVGETQYF.